The 26 T cell receptor beta chains below all came from one sample that was sequenced in a study of beta chain features in type 1 diabetes. Sequenced material consisted of expressed TCRB transcripts (all of the isolated RNA was reverse transcribed). Profiled with immunoSEQ multiplex PCR; TCRdb holds only in-frame clones, not every one. The table lists more than 350,000 clones, 10% to 12% of them singletons, with about 0.042% in the top ten. Input material: naive CD4+ T cells from blood. The receptors come from a woman aged 18-30 years in good health.

This chain links TRBV5-4 with TRBJ2-1; 14 nucleotides agree with TRBD2. V was pared by 3 bases and J by 12 bases, with 5 bases of the junction left unmatched. Germline CDR1 and CDR2: SGHNT and YYREEE (reference sequence). The CDR3 runs 14 residues. In DNA, the CDR3 is TGTGCCAGCAGCTCCTCGACTAGCGGGAGGGTGCAGTTCTTC. Its translation is CASSSSTSGRVQFF.

This clone was detected a few times. This chain connects TRBV4-3 to TRBJ1-1; 7 nucleotides match TRBD1. The CDR3 runs to 14 residues. V dropped 4 bases and J dropped 6; count of bases not matched to a gene: 8. From germline, CDR1 is LGHNA and CDR2 YSLEER. The CDR3 loop is CASSRSTGEPEAFF. The CDR3 DNA follows: TGCGCCAGCAGCCGAAGCACAGGGGAGCCTGAAGCTTTCTTT.

Concerning this clone: This sample includes further DNA sequences coding for the same CDR3. V usage is TRBV9 and J usage is TRBJ2-2; no definite D call. The V end lost 0 bases, the J end lost 2 bases, and 8 bases lay between the germline ends. The CDR3 loop spans 15 amino acids. Germline V gene lookup returns CDR1 SGDLS and CDR2 YYNGEE. The CDR3 nucleotides are TGTGCCAGCAGCGTAGGAGGAGTAAACACCGGGGAGCTGTTTTTT. It translates to CASSVGGVNTGELFF. The whole variable domain, filled in from reference TRBV9 and TRBJ2-2, reads DSGVTQTPKHLITATGQRVTLRCSPRSGDLSVYWYQQSLDQGLQFLIQYYNGEERAKGNILERFSAQQFPDLHSELNLSSLELGDSALYFCASSVGGVNTGELFFGEGSRLTVL.

In regard to this clone: The sample has other DNA sequences that encode this CDR3 too. The rearrangement links TRBV7-2 to TRBJ2-3; D not certain. The V end lost 3 bases, the J end lost 1 base, and 5 bases lay between the germline ends. The germline V gene encodes CDR1 SGHTA and CDR2 FQGNSA. CDR3 length equals 13 residues. The CDR3 is CASSFLGTDTQYF. The CDR3 DNA reads as TGTGCCAGCAGCTTTCTGGGCACAGATACGCAGTATTTT.

J is TRBJ1-2 and V is TRBV4-2; the D gene is possibly TRBD1 (5 bases). The CDR3 sequence is 14 residues long. Trimming stripped 4 bases from V and 8 bases from J, with 17 bases between. The germline gives CDR1 LGHNA, CDR2 YNFKEQ. The CDR3: CASSLYRSTAGYTF. Here the CDR3 DNA reads TGTGCCAGCAGCCTTTACAGGTCAACGGCCGGCTACACCTTC.

This clone appeared a few times. The chain uses TRBV7-2 and TRBJ2-4; unclear D gene. Trimming pared 1 base from V and 0 bases from J, leaving 10 bases between. The germline gives CDR1 SGHTA, CDR2 FQGNSA. This CDR3 spans 16 amino acids. The CDR3 protein is CASSLGAAVAKNIQYF. The CDR3 nucleotides read TGTGCCAGCAGCTTAGGGGCCGCGGTAGCCAAAAACATTCAGTACTTC.

This clone has just a few counts. The J gene is TRBJ2-3, the V gene TRBV13; no clear D gene. The CDR3 length is 15 residues. Between the trimmed V and J ends, which lost 4 bases and 1 base, there was a span of 12 bases. The germline V gene encodes CDR1 PRHDT and CDR2 FYEKMQ (reference sequence). CDR3: CASSSDYFGTDTQYF. CDR3 sequence (DNA): TGTGCCAGCAGCTCGGATTATTTTGGCACAGATACGCAGTATTTT.

This clone was picked up a small number of times. The chain is built from TRBV6-1 and TRBJ2-7, with TRBD2 identical over 12 bases. Germline V gene sequence: CDR1 MNHNS, CDR2 SASEGT. CDR3 length equals 15 residues. Losses at the gene ends were 5 bases for V and 3 bases for J; bases not matched to a gene: 5. The CDR3, as DNA: TGTGCCAGCAGTTTCCTACTAGCGGGAGGCTACGAGCAGTACTTC. Protein: CASSFLLAGGYEQYF.

This clone showed up just a few times. This chain connects TRBV11-1 to TRBJ1-1; 7 bases fit TRBD1. In germline, CDR1 is SGHAT, CDR2 FQDESV (reference sequence). CDR3 size: 14 residues. V trimming: 6 bases; J trimming: 4 bases; junction bases outside the gene matches: 8. CDR3 DNA: TGTGCCAGCAGGAGGGGGCGGTTTGGCACTGAAGCTTTCTTT. This sequence encodes CASRRGRFGTEAFF.

This clone was seen more than once but under ten times. The chain couples TRBV7-2 to TRBJ2-7; D tentatively reads TRBD1 or TRBD2 (5 bases each). In germline, CDR1 is SGHTA, CDR2 FQGNSA. This CDR3 region has 13 residues. With 3 bases removed from V and 6 bases from J, the gap between germline ends came to 12 bases. This CDR3 reads CASSFVGTSEQYV. The CDR3 DNA reads as TGTGCCAGCAGCTTTGTCGGGACGAGCGAGCAGTACGTC.

CDR3 coding DNA: TGTGCCAGCAGCTTGGGAGGACTAGCCGACATTCAGTACTTC. Protein product: CASSLGGLADIQYF. The J gene is TRBJ2-4, the V gene TRBV5-4; 8 positions match TRBD2. Germline V gene sequence: CDR1 SGHNT, CDR2 YYREEE (reference sequence). The CDR3 length is 14 residues. V trimming: 0 bases; J trimming: 8 bases; junction bases outside the gene matches: 4.

This clone has just a few counts. The genes are TRBV9 and TRBJ2-3; D uncertain. There are 15 residues in the CDR3. Germline assignment: CDR1 SGDLS and CDR2 YYNGEE. Trimming took 3 bases from V and 3 from J, leaving 14 bases between them. The CDR3 sequence is CASSAQVGLTDTQYF. DNA of the CDR3: TGTGCCAGCAGCGCTCAAGTGGGGTTGACAGATACGCAGTATTTT.

The chain couples TRBV30 to TRBJ2-3, with 9 positions matching TRBD1. The ends lost 0 bases at V and 6 bases at J; junction bases unmatched: 4. Germline CDR1 and CDR2: GTSNPN and SVGIG (reference sequence). This CDR3 is 14 amino acids long. As DNA, the CDR3 is TGTGCCTGGAGTGTACAGGGGGCATGGGATACGCAGTATTTT. This codes for CAWSVQGAWDTQYF.

This clone was seen a handful of times. This rearrangement joins TRBV5-1 to TRBJ2-3; D is unresolved. V was pared by 0 bases and J by 0 bases, with 11 bases between. This CDR3 has 16 amino acids. CDR1 and CDR2 from the germline V gene are SGHRS and YFSETQ. The CDR3 reads CASSLAASYSTDTQYF. The DNA of the CDR3 is TGCGCCAGCAGCTTGGCCGCCTCCTACAGCACAGATACGCAGTATTTT.

This clone was picked up a small number of times. V usage is TRBV18 and J usage is TRBJ1-2; 7 bases align to TRBD1. Trimming took 4 bases from V and 2 from J; bases not matched to a gene: 10. CDR1 KGHSH and CDR2 LQKENI come from the germline V gene. The CDR3 consists of 16 residues. CDR3 protein: CASSLGQTRLNYGYTF. As DNA, the CDR3 is TGTGCCAGCTCACTGGGACAGACGAGACTAAACTATGGCTACACCTTC.

V gene TRBV4-2 combines with J gene TRBJ1-1, with unresolved D. The CDR3 is 12 residues long. Germline CDR1 LGHNA, CDR2 YNFKEQ. V was shortened by 1 base and J by 5 bases, with 5 bases between the two germline ends. Here the CDR3 DNA reads TGTGCCAGCAGCCAAGGACATACTGAAGCTTTCTTT. Protein sequence: CASSQGHTEAFF.

The V gene is TRBV14, the J gene TRBJ1-2, with D possibly matching TRBD1 (5 bases). The CDR3 is 13 amino acids. Trimming pared 2 bases from V and 4 bases from J, leaving 8 bases between. Germline V gives CDR1 SGHDN, CDR2 FVKESK. CDR3 coding DNA: TGTGCCAGCAGCCAAAGGGGTGCCTATGGCTACACCTTC. Residues: CASSQRGAYGYTF.

This clone has a handful of counts. The gene calls are TRBV10-3 and TRBJ1-2, with D perhaps TRBD1 (6 bases). Germline V gene sequence: CDR1 ENHRY, CDR2 SYGVKD. The CDR3 spans 13 residues. V lost 4 bases and J 4 bases, leaving 10 bases between the germline ends. DNA of the CDR3: TGTGCCATCAGTGGGGGGCAGGTCTATGGCTACACCTTC. Protein: CAISGGQVYGYTF.

The V call is TRBV9, the J call TRBJ2-3, with 10 nucleotides matching TRBD2. CDR1 SGDLS and CDR2 YYNGEE come from the germline V gene. This CDR3 is 16 amino acids long. V lost 3 bases, J lost 3 bases, and 7 bases stayed unmatched. The CDR3 spells CASSERGTSETDTQYF. CDR3 DNA sequence: TGTGCCAGCAGCGAGCGCGGGACTAGCGAGACAGATACGCAGTATTTT.

The chain has TRBV20-1 and TRBJ1-5; D is ambiguous. Germline values: CDR1 DFQATT, CDR2 SNEGSKA (reference sequence). The V gene lost 3 bases and the J gene lost 6 bases, with 6 bases spanning the gap. CDR3 size: 11 residues. Here the CDR3 reads CSASYGQPQHF. The CDR3 region has the DNA TGCAGTGCTAGTTACGGTCAGCCCCAGCATTTT.

This clone showed up just a few times. The chain uses TRBV7-2 and TRBJ2-7; the match to TRBD2 covers 8 bases. Germline loops: CDR1 SGHTA, CDR2 FQGNSA. This CDR3 is 15 amino acids long. The V and J ends lost 0 bases and 5 bases, in that order; junction bases with no gene match: 6. Here the CDR3 reads CASSLAGTSPHEQYF. CDR3 nucleotides: TGTGCCAGCAGCTTAGCCGGGACTAGTCCCCACGAGCAGTACTTC.

This chain uses TRBV2 with TRBJ2-5; D gene uncertain. Germline assignment: CDR1 SNHLY and CDR2 FYNNEI. The CDR3 is 12 residues long. V dropped 4 bases and J dropped 5 bases, with 8 bases sitting between them. Here the CDR3 reads CASSVSGETQYF. CDR3 sequence (DNA): TGTGCCAGCAGTGTGTCTGGGGAGACCCAGTACTTC.

This chain links TRBV6-6 with TRBJ2-7; tentatively, D is TRBD1 (6 bases). Germline CDR1 MNHNY, CDR2 SVGAGI (reference sequence). CDR3 length: 15 amino acids. The V gene lost 10 bases and the J gene lost 3 bases, with 22 bases spanning the gap. CDR3 in DNA: TGTGCCACGAAACCTTTCCCCACAGGGATCTACGAGCAGTACTTC. Its translation is CATKPFPTGIYEQYF.

The sample holds a few counts of this clone. This chain links TRBV5-1 with TRBJ2-2; 9 bases match TRBD1. The ends lost 7 bases at V and 0 bases at J; junction bases unmatched: 7. Germline V gene data show CDR1 as SGHRS and CDR2 as YFSETQ. The CDR3 is 16 residues long. In DNA form, the CDR3 reads TGCGCCAGCGGATTTACAGGGGGCGCGAACACCGGGGAGCTGTTTTTT. It codes for CASGFTGGANTGELFF.

In its sample, this clone was seen a few times. The DNA for the CDR3 is TGTGCCAGCGGCCCAGGGGCGCGGGGCACTGAAGCTTTCTTT. Its translation is CASGPGARGTEAFF. The chain employs TRBV7-9 and TRBJ1-1; D might be TRBD1 (6 bases). The germline V gene encodes CDR1 SEHNR and CDR2 FQNEAQ (reference sequence). V was pared by 8 bases and J by 4 bases, with 17 bases between. This CDR3 is 14 amino acids long.

The table lists this clone with a few counts. This chain connects TRBV29-1 to TRBJ1-1; the D is unclear. The CDR3 runs 13 residues. Trimming cost V 2 bases and J 4 bases, with 11 bases left between them. Germline CDR1 reads SQVTM; CDR2 reads ANQGSEA. The CDR3, as DNA: TGCAGCGTTGAATCCAAGCGATTCACTGAAGCTTTCTTT. This codes for CSVESKRFTEAFF.